This T cell receptor (beta chain) was documented in a study of T cell responses to AZD1222 COVID-19 vaccine. As regards this clone: What it recognizes is unknown.

CDR1 and CDR2 (germline): MNHEY, SMNVEV (reference sequence). V lost 2 bases to trimming and J lost 5 bases, with 14 bases between them. This CDR3 comprises 15 residues. Sequencing used immunoSEQ multiplex PCR; TCRdb keeps in-frame clones, though not all of them. The sample lists 85,000 to 100,000 clones; over 75% were seen once. Study-wide results and caveats: Only a handful of AZD1222 recipients tested seropositive at baseline. The peak T cell response came first, and repertoires were sampled only after it. Donor demographics were predominantly white British with a female majority; clonal diversity may be underestimated. With two AZD1222 doses given, Spike-specific TCR breadth and depth both rose.

The sequencing used peripheral blood, collected on day 0 of AZD1222 vaccination. The chain links TRBV27 to TRBJ2-3; D is unresolved. The receptor comes from an adult in good health. Here the CDR3 reads CASSLRGTVQDTQYF. The CDR3 region has the DNA TGTGCCAGCAGTTTACGAGGTACTGTACAAGATACGCAGTATTTT.